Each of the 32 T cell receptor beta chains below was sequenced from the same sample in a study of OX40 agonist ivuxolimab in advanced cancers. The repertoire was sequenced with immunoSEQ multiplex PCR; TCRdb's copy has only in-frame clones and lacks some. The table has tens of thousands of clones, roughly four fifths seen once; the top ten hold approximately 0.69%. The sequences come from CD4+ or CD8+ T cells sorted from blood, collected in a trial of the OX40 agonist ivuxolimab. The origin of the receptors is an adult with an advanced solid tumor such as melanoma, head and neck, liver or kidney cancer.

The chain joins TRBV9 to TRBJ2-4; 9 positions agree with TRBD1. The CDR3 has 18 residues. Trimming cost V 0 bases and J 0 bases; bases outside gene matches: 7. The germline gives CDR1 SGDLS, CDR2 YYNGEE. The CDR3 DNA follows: TGTGCCAGCAGCGTAGCTACGGGGACAGGGAAAGCCAAAAACATTCAGTACTTC. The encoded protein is CASSVATGTGKAKNIQYF.

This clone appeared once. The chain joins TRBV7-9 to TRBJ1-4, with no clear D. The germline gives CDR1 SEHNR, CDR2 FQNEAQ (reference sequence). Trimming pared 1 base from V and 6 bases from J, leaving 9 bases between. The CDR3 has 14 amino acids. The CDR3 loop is CASSLGGGHEKLFF. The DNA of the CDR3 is TGTGCCAGCAGCTTAGGGGGAGGGCATGAAAAACTGTTTTTT.

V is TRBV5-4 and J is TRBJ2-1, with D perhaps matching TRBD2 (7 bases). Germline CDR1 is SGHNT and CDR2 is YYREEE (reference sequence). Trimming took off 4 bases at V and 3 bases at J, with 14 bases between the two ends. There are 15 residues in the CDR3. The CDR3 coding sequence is TGTGCCAGCAGCGGGGGGGGCTTAAACTACAATGAGCAGTTCTTC. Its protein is CASSGGGLNYNEQFF.

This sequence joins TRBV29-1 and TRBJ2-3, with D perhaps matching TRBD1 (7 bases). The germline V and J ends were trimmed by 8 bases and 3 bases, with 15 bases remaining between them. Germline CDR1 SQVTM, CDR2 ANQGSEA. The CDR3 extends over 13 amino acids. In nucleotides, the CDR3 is TGCAGCACCCACAGGGGAGGAACAGATACGCAGTATTTT. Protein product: CSTHRGGTDTQYF.

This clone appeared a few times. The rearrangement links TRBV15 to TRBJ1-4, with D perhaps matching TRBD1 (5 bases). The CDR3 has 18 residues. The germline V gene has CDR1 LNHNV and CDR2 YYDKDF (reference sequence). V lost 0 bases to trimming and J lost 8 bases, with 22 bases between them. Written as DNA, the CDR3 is TGTGCCACCAGCAGAGATCATAGAGGGGTAGGGGATTCAGAAAAACTGTTTTTT. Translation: CATSRDHRGVGDSEKLFF.

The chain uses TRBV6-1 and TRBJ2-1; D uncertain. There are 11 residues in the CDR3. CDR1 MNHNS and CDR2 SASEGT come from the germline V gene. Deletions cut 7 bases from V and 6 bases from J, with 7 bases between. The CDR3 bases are TGTGCCAGCACCAACCTCAATGAGCAGTTCTTC. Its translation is CASTNLNEQFF.

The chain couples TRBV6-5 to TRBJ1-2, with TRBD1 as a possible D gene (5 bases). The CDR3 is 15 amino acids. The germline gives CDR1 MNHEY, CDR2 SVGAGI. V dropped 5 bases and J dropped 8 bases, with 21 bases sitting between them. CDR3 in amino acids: CASSGSLGTREGYTF. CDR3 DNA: TGTGCCAGCAGTGGCTCTTTGGGGACTCGCGAGGGCTACACCTTC.

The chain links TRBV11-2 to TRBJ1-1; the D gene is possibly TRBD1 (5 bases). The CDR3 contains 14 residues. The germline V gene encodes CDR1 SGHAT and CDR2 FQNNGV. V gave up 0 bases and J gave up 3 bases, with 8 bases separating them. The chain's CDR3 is CASSLDSGDTEAFF. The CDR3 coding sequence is TGTGCCAGCAGCTTAGATTCGGGGGACACTGAAGCTTTCTTT.

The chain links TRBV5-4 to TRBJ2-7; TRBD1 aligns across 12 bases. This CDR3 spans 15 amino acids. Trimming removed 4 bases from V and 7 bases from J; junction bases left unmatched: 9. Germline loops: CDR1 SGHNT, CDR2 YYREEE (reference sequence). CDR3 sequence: CASSPGTGGGGEQYF. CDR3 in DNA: TGTGCCAGCAGCCCCGGGACAGGGGGCGGGGGGGAGCAGTACTTC. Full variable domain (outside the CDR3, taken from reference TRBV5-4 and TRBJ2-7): ETGVTQSPTHLIKTRGQQVTLRCSSQSGHNTVSWYQQALGQGPQFIFQYYREEENGRGNFPPRFSGLQFPNYSSELNVNALELDDSALYLCASSPGTGGGGEQYFGPGTRLTVT.

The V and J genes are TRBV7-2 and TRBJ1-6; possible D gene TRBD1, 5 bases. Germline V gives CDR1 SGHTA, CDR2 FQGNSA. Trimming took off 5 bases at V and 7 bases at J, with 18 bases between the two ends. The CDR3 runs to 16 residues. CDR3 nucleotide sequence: TGTGCCAGCAGCCCCCGTCCGGGACCCCTAAATTCACCCCTCCACTTT. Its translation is CASSPRPGPLNSPLHF.

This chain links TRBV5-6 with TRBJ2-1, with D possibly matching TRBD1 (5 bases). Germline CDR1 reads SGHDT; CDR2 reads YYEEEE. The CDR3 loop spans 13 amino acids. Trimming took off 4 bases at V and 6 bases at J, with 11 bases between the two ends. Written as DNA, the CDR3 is TGTGCCAGCAGCCGCGGACACCTCAATGAGCAGTTCTTC. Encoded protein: CASSRGHLNEQFF.

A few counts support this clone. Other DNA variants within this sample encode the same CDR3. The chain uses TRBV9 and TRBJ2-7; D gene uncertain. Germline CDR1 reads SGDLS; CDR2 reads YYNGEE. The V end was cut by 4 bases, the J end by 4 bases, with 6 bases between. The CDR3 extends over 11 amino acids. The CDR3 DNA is TGTGCCAGCAGCACCGGGTACGAGCAGTACTTC. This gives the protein CASSTGYEQYF.

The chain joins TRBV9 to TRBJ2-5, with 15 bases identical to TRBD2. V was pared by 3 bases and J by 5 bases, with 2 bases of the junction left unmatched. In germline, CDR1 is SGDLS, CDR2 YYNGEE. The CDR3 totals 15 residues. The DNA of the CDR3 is TGTGCCAGCAGCGGGACTAGCGGGGGGGCTGAGACCCAGTACTTC. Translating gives CASSGTSGGAETQYF.

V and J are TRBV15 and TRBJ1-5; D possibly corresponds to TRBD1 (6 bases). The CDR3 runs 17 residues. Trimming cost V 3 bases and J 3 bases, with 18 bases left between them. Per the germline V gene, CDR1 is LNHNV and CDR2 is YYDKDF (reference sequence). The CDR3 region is CATSSGPRGWNNQPQHF. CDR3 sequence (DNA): TGTGCCACCAGCAGTGGTCCCAGGGGTTGGAACAATCAGCCCCAGCATTTT. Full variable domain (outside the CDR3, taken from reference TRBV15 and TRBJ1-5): DAMVIQNPRYQVTQFGKPVTLSCSQTLNHNVMYWYQQKSSQAPKLLFHYYDKDFNNEADTPDNFQSRRPNTSFCFLDIRSPGLGDTAMYLCATSSGPRGWNNQPQHFGDGTRLSIL.

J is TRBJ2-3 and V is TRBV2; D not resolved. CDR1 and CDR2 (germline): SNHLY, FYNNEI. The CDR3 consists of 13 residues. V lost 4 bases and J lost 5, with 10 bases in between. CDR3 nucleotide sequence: TGTGCCAGCAGTGCTTTTAATAAAGATACGCAGTATTTT. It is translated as CASSAFNKDTQYF.

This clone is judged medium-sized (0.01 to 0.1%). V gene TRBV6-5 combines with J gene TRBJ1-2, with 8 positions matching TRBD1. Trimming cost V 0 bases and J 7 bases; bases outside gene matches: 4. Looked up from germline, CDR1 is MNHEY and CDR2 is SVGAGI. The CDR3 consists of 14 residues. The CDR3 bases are TGTGCCAGCAGTTACTCCCGACAGGGGACTGGCTACACCTTC. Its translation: CASSYSRQGTGYTF.

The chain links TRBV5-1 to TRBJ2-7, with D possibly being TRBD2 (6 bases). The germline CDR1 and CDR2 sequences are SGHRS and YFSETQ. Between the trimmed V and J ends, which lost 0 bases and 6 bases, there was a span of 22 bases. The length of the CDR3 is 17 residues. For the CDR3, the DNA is TGCGCCAGCAGCTTGGAGGGCGGGGCATTCCGGAGAAGCGAGCAGTACTTC. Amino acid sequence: CASSLEGGAFRRSEQYF.

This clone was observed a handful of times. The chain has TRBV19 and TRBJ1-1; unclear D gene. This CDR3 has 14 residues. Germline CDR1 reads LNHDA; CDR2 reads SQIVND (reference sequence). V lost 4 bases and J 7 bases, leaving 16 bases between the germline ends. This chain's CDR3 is CASSTNRINLEAFF. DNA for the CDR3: TGTGCCAGTAGTACGAACCGGATCAACCTTGAAGCTTTCTTT. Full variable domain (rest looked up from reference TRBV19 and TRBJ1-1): DGGITQSPKYLFRKEGQNVTLSCEQNLNHDAMYWYRQDPGQGLRLIYYSQIVNDFQKGDIAEGYSVSREKKESFPLTVTSAQKNPTAFYLCASSTNRINLEAFFGQGTRLTVV.

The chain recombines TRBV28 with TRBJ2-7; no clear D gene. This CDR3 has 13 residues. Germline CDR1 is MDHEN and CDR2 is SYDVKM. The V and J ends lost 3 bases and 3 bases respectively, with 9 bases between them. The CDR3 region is CASSFIGLYEQYF. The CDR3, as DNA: TGTGCCAGCAGTTTTATAGGCCTCTACGAGCAGTACTTC.

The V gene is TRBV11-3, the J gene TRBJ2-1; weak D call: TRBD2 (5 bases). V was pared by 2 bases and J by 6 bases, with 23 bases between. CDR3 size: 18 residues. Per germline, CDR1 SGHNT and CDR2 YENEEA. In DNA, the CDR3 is TGTGCCAGCAGCTTAAACGGGTTAGGCGGGCTCCCCTCCAATGAGCAGTTCTTC. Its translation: CASSLNGLGGLPSNEQFF.

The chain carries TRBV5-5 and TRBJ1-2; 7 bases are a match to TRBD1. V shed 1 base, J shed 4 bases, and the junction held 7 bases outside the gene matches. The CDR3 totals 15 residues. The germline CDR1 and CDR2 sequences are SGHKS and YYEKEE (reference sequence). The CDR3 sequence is CASSLSAGGTYGYTF. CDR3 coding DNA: TGTGCCAGCAGCTTGTCAGCAGGGGGAACCTATGGCTACACCTTC.

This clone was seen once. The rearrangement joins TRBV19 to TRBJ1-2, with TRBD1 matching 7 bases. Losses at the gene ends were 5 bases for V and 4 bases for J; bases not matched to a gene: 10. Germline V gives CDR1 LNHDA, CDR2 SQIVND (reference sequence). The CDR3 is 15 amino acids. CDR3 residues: CASSPRGQGVYGYTF. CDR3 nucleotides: TGTGCCAGTAGTCCCCGTGGGCAGGGGGTCTATGGCTACACCTTC.

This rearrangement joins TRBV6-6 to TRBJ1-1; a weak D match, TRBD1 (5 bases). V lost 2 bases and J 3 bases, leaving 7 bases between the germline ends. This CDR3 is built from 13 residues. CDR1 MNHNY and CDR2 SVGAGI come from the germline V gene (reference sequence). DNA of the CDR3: TGTGCCAGCAGTTACAAAGGGGACACTGAAGCTTTCTTT. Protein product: CASSYKGDTEAFF.

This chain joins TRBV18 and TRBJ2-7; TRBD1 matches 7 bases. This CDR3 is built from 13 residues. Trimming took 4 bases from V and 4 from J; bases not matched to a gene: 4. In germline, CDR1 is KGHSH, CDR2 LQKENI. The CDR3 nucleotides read TGTGCCAGCTCACGAGGGACAGATTACGAGCAGTACTTC. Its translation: CASSRGTDYEQYF.

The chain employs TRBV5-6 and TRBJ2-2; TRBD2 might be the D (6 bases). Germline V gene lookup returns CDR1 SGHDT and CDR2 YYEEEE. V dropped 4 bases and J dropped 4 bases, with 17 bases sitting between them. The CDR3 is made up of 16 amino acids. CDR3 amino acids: CASSDVTGLLTGELFF. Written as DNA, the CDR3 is TGTGCCAGCAGCGACGTAACGGGACTCCTCACCGGGGAGCTGTTTTTT.

CDR3 nucleotides: TGTGCCAGCAGGCACTCTAGCGGGGGGGCGGTAGATACGCAGTATTTT. The encoded protein is CASRHSSGGAVDTQYF. The rearrangement uses TRBV28 and TRBJ2-3; 12 positions match TRBD2. The V segment lost 6 bases and the J segment 5 bases; nucleotides outside the gene matches: 9. CDR1 is MDHEN, CDR2 SYDVKM, per germline. The length of the CDR3 is 16 residues.

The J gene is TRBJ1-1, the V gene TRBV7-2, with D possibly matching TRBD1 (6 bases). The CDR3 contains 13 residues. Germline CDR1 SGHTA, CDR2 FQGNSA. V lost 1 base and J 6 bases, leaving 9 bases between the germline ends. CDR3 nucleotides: TGTGCCAGCAGCTTAGGGACAGCTCCTGAAGCTTTCTTT. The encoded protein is CASSLGTAPEAFF. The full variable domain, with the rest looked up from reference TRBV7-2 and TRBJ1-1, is GAGVSQSPSNKVTEKGKDVELRCDPISGHTALYWYRQSLGQGLEFLIYFQGNSAPDKSGLPSDRFSAERTGGSVSTLTIQRTQQEDSAVYLCASSLGTAPEAFFGQGTRLTVV.

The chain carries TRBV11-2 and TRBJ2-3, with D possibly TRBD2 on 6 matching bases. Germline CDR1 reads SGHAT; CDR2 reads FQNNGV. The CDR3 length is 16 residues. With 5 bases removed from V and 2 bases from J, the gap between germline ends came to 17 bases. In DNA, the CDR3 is TGTGCCAGCAGCCGGTGGGTAGCGGACCTCACAGATACGCAGTATTTT. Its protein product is CASSRWVADLTDTQYF.

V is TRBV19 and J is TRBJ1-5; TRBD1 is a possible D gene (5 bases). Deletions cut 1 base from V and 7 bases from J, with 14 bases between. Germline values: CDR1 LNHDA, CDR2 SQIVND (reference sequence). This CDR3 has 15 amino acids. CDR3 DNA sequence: TGTGCCAGTAGTATAGTACGGCAGGGCGGACAGCCCCAGCATTTT. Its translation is CASSIVRQGGQPQHF.

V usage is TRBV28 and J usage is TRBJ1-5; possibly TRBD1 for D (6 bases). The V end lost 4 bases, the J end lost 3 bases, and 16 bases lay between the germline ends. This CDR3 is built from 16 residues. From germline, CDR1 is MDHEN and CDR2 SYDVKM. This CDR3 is CASSYPPGHNNQPQHF. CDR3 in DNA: TGTGCCAGCAGTTACCCGCCGGGACATAACAATCAGCCCCAGCATTTT.

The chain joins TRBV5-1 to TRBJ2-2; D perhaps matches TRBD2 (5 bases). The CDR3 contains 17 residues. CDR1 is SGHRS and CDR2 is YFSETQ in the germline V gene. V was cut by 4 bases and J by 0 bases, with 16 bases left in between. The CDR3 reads CASSQVVWGANTGELFF. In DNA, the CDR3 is TGCGCCAGCAGCCAAGTCGTATGGGGAGCGAACACCGGGGAGCTGTTTTTT.

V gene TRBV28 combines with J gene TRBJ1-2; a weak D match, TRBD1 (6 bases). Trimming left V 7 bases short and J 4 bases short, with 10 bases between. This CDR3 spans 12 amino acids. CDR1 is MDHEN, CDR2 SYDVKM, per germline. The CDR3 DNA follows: TGTGCCAGCAAGGGGACAATCTATGGCTACACCTTC. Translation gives CASKGTIYGYTF.